The source of this TCR beta chain is a study of blood T cells in healthy people across ages. The study, taken as a whole, reports: While age rose, TCR beta diversity per million T cells dropped in a roughly linear way.

Points on this clonotype: Its specificity is not known.

A second about 6 to 11 cycle PCR used barcoded and J-beta primers. Individual samples furnished no less than 2.5 million CDR3-containing paired-end reads apiece. TCRdb re-analysed the 5' RACE reads in MiXCR, keeping a single row per CDR3 protein. The data show about 930,000 distinct CDR3 sequences, with under 35% seen just once and about a tenth held by the top ten. This CDR3 is built from 13 residues. The germline V gene encodes CDR1 DFQATT and CDR2 SNEGSKA (reference sequence). J was trimmed by 7 bases and V by 5 bases; bases with no gene match: 10. The donors, healthy Caucasians from Russia, were aged 6 to 90. These records were also assigned to another study, of T cells of mothers and their children.

This clonotype was obtained from a middle-aged woman in good health. Sequencing was carried out using blood. The chain recombines TRBV20-1 with TRBJ1-2; 7 nucleotides match TRBD1. The DNA for the CDR3 is TGCAGTGCTTTGTCTACAGGGGCCTCTGGCTACACCTTC. As protein: CSALSTGASGYTF.